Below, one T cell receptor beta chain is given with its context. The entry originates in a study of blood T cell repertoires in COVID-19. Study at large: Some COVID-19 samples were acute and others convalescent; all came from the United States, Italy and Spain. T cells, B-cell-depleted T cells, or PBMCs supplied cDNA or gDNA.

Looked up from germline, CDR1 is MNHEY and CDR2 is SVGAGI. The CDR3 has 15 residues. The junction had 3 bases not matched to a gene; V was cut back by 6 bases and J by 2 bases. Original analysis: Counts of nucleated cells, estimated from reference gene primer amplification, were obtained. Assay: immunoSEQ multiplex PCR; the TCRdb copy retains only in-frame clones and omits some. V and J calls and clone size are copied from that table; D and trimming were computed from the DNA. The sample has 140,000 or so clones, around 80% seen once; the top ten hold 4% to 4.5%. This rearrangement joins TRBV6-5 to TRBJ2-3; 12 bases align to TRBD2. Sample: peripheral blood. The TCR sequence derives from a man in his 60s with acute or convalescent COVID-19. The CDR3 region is CASRRTSGNTDTQYF. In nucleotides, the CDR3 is TGTGCCAGCAGGCGGACTAGCGGGAACACAGATACGCAGTATTTT.